This T cell receptor (beta chain) was sequenced during a study of T cell changes during pregnancy in multiple sclerosis. Measured with immunoSEQ multiplex PCR; TCRdb has only the in-frame clones, and not every one. Among under 20,000 clones listed, about 88% were seen once. The germline V and J ends were trimmed by 3 bases and 2 bases, with 8 bases remaining between them. Per the germline V gene, CDR1 is SNHLY and CDR2 is FYNNEI. This CDR3 has 13 residues. Sample: CD8+ T cells from peripheral blood mononuclear cells, taken in the second trimester of pregnancy. This TCR was recovered from a female donor in good health, enrolled as a control in a pregnancy study. V is TRBV2 and J is TRBJ2-7, with D uncertain. The DNA of the CDR3 is TGTGCCAGCAGTGACGCGGTTCCCTACGAGCAGTACTTC. Amino acids: CASSDAVPYEQYF.